A single sample is the source of the 26 T cell receptor beta chains below, sequenced in a study of siplizumab effects on memory and regulatory T cells (dated by TCRdb to about 2019). Libraries were made using the immunoSEQ multiplex PCR assay. As stored in TCRdb, this immuneACCESS dataset retains in-frame rearrangements with V and J assigned. A fraction of the clones does not appear; measured against another copy, unresolved V genes explain less than half of the discrepancy, and the remainder lacks a known reason. The sample profile shows 50,000 to 75,000 clones; roughly 96% of them were found once. The ten biggest clones cover roughly 0.097% of the sample. The sample comprised naive CD8+ T cells sorted from blood. The sample's cell subset or site label is to be understood as: unstimulated naive T cells. The receptors were sampled from a human donor in good health.

The chain links TRBV4-3 to TRBJ1-2; unclear D gene. Trimming removed 0 bases from V and 4 bases from J, with 12 bases in between. This CDR3 contains 15 residues. Germline V gene data show CDR1 as LGHNA and CDR2 as YSLEER. Here the CDR3 DNA reads TGCGCCAGCAGCCAAGATTATCCCTCAAGCTATGGCTACACCTTC. Its translation is CASSQDYPSSYGYTF.

V and J are TRBV6-5 and TRBJ1-5; 11 bases agree with TRBD1. There are 15 residues in the CDR3. CDR1 and CDR2 (germline): MNHEY, SVGAGI. J was trimmed by 2 bases and V by 5 bases; bases with no gene match: 2. CDR3 nucleotide sequence: TGTGCCAGCAGTCGGACAGGGGGCGGCAATCAGCCCCAGCATTTT. This encodes CASSRTGGGNQPQHF.

This chain joins TRBV5-1 and TRBJ2-5, with D perhaps matching TRBD1 (6 bases). Germline V gives CDR1 SGHRS, CDR2 YFSETQ. Trimming cost V 0 bases and J 5 bases, with 17 bases left between them. The length of the CDR3 is 16 residues. CDR3 protein: CASSLGEMPRGETQYF. CDR3 sequence (DNA): TGCGCCAGCAGCTTGGGAGAGATGCCGAGGGGGGAGACCCAGTACTTC. The whole variable domain, filled in from reference TRBV5-1 and TRBJ2-5, reads KAGVTQTPRYLIKTRGQQVTLSCSPISGHRSVSWYQQTPGQGLQFLFEYFSETQRNKGNFPGRFSGRQFSNSRSEMNVSTLELGDSALYLCASSLGEMPRGETQYFGPGTRLLVL.

The J gene is TRBJ2-1, the V gene TRBV29-1; D not certain. Germline assignment: CDR1 SQVTM and CDR2 ANQGSEA. The CDR3 length is 10 residues. Trimming took 4 bases from V and 10 from J, leaving 8 bases between them. Here the CDR3 reads CSVVHGEQFF. CDR3 sequence (DNA): TGCAGCGTTGTCCATGGGGAGCAGTTCTTC.

The chain has TRBV4-2 and TRBJ1-2, with TRBD1 identical over 11 bases. J gave up 6 bases and V 0 bases, and 12 bases lay outside the gene matches. CDR1 and CDR2 (germline): LGHNA, YNFKEQ. The CDR3 length is 18 residues. This chain's CDR3 is CASSQDPVPGQGGDGYTF. In nucleotides, the CDR3 is TGTGCCAGCAGCCAAGATCCTGTCCCGGGACAGGGGGGAGATGGCTACACCTTC.

This rearrangement joins TRBV7-2 to TRBJ1-5; D call uncertain. V was pared by 1 base and J by 0 bases, with 7 bases between. The CDR3 loop spans 15 amino acids. Germline values: CDR1 SGHTA, CDR2 FQGNSA. In nucleotides, the CDR3 is TGTGCCAGCAGCTTAGGCGGCTATAGCAATCAGCCCCAGCATTTT. Its protein product is CASSLGGYSNQPQHF.

The rearrangement links TRBV4-1 to TRBJ2-3, with D possibly being TRBD2 (5 bases). The CDR3 extends over 19 amino acids. Trimming left V 0 bases short and J 0 bases short, with 19 bases between. Germline CDR1 and CDR2: MGHRA and YSYEKL. CDR3 region: CASSQEPSLISSSTDTQYF. The CDR3 DNA reads as TGCGCCAGCAGCCAAGAGCCTAGCCTAATCAGCTCTAGCACAGATACGCAGTATTTT.

Concerning this clone itself: Other DNA sequences within the sample encode an identical CDR3. The chain employs TRBV20-1 and TRBJ1-2; D remains unclear. Germline CDR1 reads DFQATT; CDR2 reads SNEGSKA (reference sequence). Trimming stripped 7 bases from V and 3 bases from J, with 6 bases between. This CDR3 comprises 10 residues. The CDR3 sequence is CSGGDYGYTF. CDR3 sequence (DNA): TGCAGTGGAGGAGACTATGGCTACACCTTC.

The chain has TRBV11-2 and TRBJ2-3; D unresolved. Germline CDR1 reads SGHAT; CDR2 reads FQNNGV. V lost 5 bases, J lost 2 bases, and 2 bases lay in between. The CDR3 runs to 11 residues. CDR3 amino acids: CASSDTDTQYF. The CDR3, as DNA: TGTGCCAGCAGCGACACAGATACGCAGTATTTT.

V usage is TRBV11-2 and J usage is TRBJ2-7; no clear D gene. V lost 5 bases to trimming and J lost 5 bases, with 16 bases between them. Germline CDR1 reads SGHAT; CDR2 reads FQNNGV. CDR3 size: 14 residues. Here the CDR3 reads CASSPYIVDDEQYF. In DNA, the CDR3 is TGTGCCAGCAGCCCATACATAGTGGACGACGAGCAGTACTTC.

The chain links TRBV11-2 to TRBJ2-7; 10 bases are shared with TRBD1. The junction had 6 bases not matched to a gene; V was cut back by 4 bases and J by 6 bases. The CDR3 is 14 residues long. Germline CDR1 SGHAT, CDR2 FQNNGV. CDR3 sequence (DNA): TGTGCCAGCAGCTCCCGGACAGGGGGGCCCGAGCAGTACTTC. It is translated as CASSSRTGGPEQYF.

This clone appeared once. This chain connects TRBV4-1 to TRBJ2-7; maybe TRBD2 (6 bases). In germline, CDR1 is MGHRA, CDR2 YSYEKL. This CDR3 contains 14 residues. The ends were cut back, 1 base at V and 5 bases at J, with 12 bases in the middle. This chain's CDR3 is CASSQVGGSDEQYF. The CDR3 DNA is TGCGCCAGCAGCCAAGTGGGGGGATCGGACGAGCAGTACTTC.

The rearrangement uses TRBV7-3 and TRBJ1-5; D remains unclear. Trimming pared 1 base from V and 1 base from J, leaving 2 bases between. Germline lookup yields CDR1 SGHTA and CDR2 FQGTGA. CDR3 size: 13 residues. As DNA, the CDR3 is TGTGCCAGCAGCTTAAACAGCAATCAGCCCCAGCATTTT. Protein: CASSLNSNQPQHF.

The chain recombines TRBV27 with TRBJ2-4; unclear D gene. Germline values: CDR1 MNHEY, CDR2 SMNVEV (reference sequence). The CDR3 runs to 10 residues. With 2 bases removed from V and 7 bases from J, the gap between germline ends came to 0 bases. The CDR3 DNA sequence: TGTGCCAGCAGTTTAAACATTCAGTACTTC. Encoded protein: CASSLNIQYF.

This clone showed up just once. The V call is TRBV28, the J call TRBJ1-3; D perhaps matches TRBD1 (6 bases). Germline V lookup: CDR1 MDHEN, CDR2 SYDVKM. This CDR3 is built from 15 residues. Trimming shortened V by 4 bases and J by 7 bases, and 17 bases separated the two germline ends. The CDR3 region is CASSSVSEGGNTIYF. The CDR3 DNA is TGTGCCAGCAGTTCTGTTTCCGAAGGGGGTAACACCATATATTTT.

This clone was observed a single time. This sequence joins TRBV27 and TRBJ2-7, with D uncertain. The CDR3 is 15 amino acids. The germline gives CDR1 MNHEY, CDR2 SMNVEV (reference sequence). Trimming removed 2 bases from V and 2 bases from J, with 13 bases in between. CDR3 DNA sequence: TGTGCCAGCAGTTTAAGGCCTCATGGGGCCTACGAGCAGTACTTC. Encoded protein: CASSLRPHGAYEQYF.

The V and J genes are TRBV4-1 and TRBJ1-1; D call uncertain. Germline CDR1 reads MGHRA; CDR2 reads YSYEKL. The CDR3 totals 15 residues. V was trimmed by 2 bases and J by 6 bases, leaving 16 bases between them. Here the CDR3 reads CASSQPYVGSAEAFF. The CDR3 coding sequence is TGCGCCAGCAGCCAACCTTACGTAGGGAGCGCTGAAGCTTTCTTT.

The chain recombines TRBV4-1 with TRBJ2-2, with 9 positions matching TRBD1. The J segment lost 5 bases and the V segment lost 4 bases, leaving 8 bases of the junction unmatched. Looked up from germline, CDR1 is MGHRA and CDR2 is YSYEKL. This CDR3 region has 16 residues. The CDR3 nucleotides are TGCGCCAGCAGCCCGGGACAGGGCGCCGGAACCGGGGAGCTGTTTTTT. It is translated as CASSPGQGAGTGELFF.

The V call is TRBV4-1, the J call TRBJ2-3, with 8 bases lining up with TRBD1. The CDR3 is 15 amino acids. V was pared by 4 bases and J by 4 bases, with 7 bases of the junction left unmatched. From germline, CDR1 is MGHRA and CDR2 YSYEKL. CDR3 protein: CASSRSGQEADTQYF. CDR3 in DNA: TGCGCCAGCAGCCGCTCGGGACAGGAAGCAGATACGCAGTATTTT.

This chain connects TRBV5-6 to TRBJ2-5, with a weak D call TRBD2 (7 bases). CDR3 length: 17 residues. Trimming shortened V by 3 bases and J by 1 base, and 19 bases separated the two germline ends. In germline, CDR1 is SGHDT, CDR2 YYEEEE. CDR3 sequence reads: CASSSKGGAVAQETQYF. In DNA, the CDR3 is TGTGCCAGCAGCTCAAAAGGGGGGGCAGTAGCCCAAGAGACCCAGTACTTC.

The genes are TRBV19 and TRBJ2-5; 10 nucleotides align to TRBD2. This CDR3 has 15 amino acids. The germline V gene encodes CDR1 LNHDA and CDR2 SQIVND (reference sequence). V trimming: 5 bases; J trimming: 5 bases; junction bases outside the gene matches: 8. Here the CDR3 DNA reads TGTGCCAGTAGTGTAGCCCAGCGGGGGGGTGAGACCCAGTACTTC. Translated, it gives CASSVAQRGGETQYF.

The chain links TRBV5-6 to TRBJ2-7, with no clear D. This CDR3 contains 15 residues. Germline-derived CDR1 and CDR2 are SGHDT and YYEEEE. V dropped 2 bases and J dropped 0 bases, with 12 bases sitting between them. CDR3 sequence: CASSFFDPTSYEQYF. CDR3 nucleotide sequence: TGTGCCAGCAGCTTCTTCGACCCCACCTCCTACGAGCAGTACTTC.

The rearrangement joins TRBV30 to TRBJ2-1; no firm D call. Germline V lookup: CDR1 GTSNPN, CDR2 SVGIG (reference sequence). Between the trimmed V and J ends, which lost 1 base and 5 bases, there was a span of 12 bases. The length of the CDR3 is 14 residues. The CDR3 DNA reads as TGTGCCTGGAGTGCACACGAGAGAGACAATGAGCAGTTCTTC. Translating it yields CAWSAHERDNEQFF.

The chain recombines TRBV29-1 with TRBJ2-7; D is possibly TRBD1 (5 bases). Germline values: CDR1 SQVTM, CDR2 ANQGSEA. There are 14 residues in the CDR3. Trimming took 3 bases from V and 2 from J, leaving 14 bases between them. CDR3 sequence: CSVEGRGPTYEQYF. The CDR3, as DNA: TGCAGCGTTGAGGGTAGGGGCCCTACCTACGAGCAGTACTTC.

This sequence joins TRBV4-3 and TRBJ1-2; unclear D gene. Looked up from germline, CDR1 is LGHNA and CDR2 is YSLEER. This CDR3 has 15 amino acids. V was shortened by 0 bases and J by 2 bases, with 10 bases between the two germline ends. The CDR3 loop reads CASSQDQLLNYGYTF. The CDR3 DNA sequence: TGCGCCAGCAGCCAAGATCAACTGCTGAACTATGGCTACACCTTC.

The chain uses TRBV2 and TRBJ2-7; either TRBD1 or TRBD2 may supply D (5 bases each). Germline CDR1 SNHLY, CDR2 FYNNEI. The CDR3 is 11 amino acids. V lost 10 bases and J lost 1, with 8 bases in between. For the CDR3, the DNA is TGTGCCACCGAGGGGTCCTACGAGCAGTACTTC. This sequence encodes CATEGSYEQYF.